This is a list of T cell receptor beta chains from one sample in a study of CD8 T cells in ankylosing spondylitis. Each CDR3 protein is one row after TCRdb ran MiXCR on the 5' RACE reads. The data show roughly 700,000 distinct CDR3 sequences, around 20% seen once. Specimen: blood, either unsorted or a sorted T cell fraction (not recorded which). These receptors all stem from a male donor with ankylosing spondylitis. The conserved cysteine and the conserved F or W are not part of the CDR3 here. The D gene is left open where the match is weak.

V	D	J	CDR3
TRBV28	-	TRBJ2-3	ASSLRRPSTDTQY
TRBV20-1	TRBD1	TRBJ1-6	SARGAGTGNSPLH
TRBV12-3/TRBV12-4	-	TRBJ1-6	ASSLGLFSSSYNSPLH
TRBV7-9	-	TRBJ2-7	ASSSKGAYYEQY
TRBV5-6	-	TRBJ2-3	ASSLKPSYLHTDTQY
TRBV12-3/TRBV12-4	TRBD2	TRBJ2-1	ASSPLRLAGPYNEQF
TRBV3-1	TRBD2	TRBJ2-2	ASSQDLRGGTGELF
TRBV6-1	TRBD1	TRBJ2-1	ASSLRGQNEQF
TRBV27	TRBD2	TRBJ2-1	ASSLSTSGRGEQF
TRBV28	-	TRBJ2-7	ASSRRGRSYEQY
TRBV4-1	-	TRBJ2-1	ASSPRAGQAYNEQF
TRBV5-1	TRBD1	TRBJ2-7	ASTLTGTGNEQY
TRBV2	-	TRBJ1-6	ASSEKEQGFGNSPLH
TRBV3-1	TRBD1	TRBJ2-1	ASSPWTGDNEQF
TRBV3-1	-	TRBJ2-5	ASSLQFQTQY
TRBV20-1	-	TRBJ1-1	SARDGGGAMNTEAF
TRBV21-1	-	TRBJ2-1	ASSIRGAPVYEQF
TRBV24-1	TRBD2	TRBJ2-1	ATSDLREGTF
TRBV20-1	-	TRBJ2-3	SAPPGWRHTDTQY